This T cell receptor beta chain comes out of a study of blood T cell repertoires in COVID-19 (dated by TCRdb to the early 2020s). About the full investigation: Samples covering the acute and convalescent phases of COVID-19 were provided by collaborators in the United States, Italy and Spain. The samples were drawn from the first 160 participants of the ongoing ImmuneRACE study and from 1,254 subjects provided by 6 global collaborators. A de-identified subject ID, COVID-19 status, age in years and sex were almost always included in the sample metadata. The prospective study material was composed of cDNA or gDNA derived from T cells, B-cell-depleted T cells, or PBMCs. HLA class I and class II types, where available, came from metadata supplied by the sample provider rather than from assay-based typing. The dataset comprised deeply sampled blood TCRbeta repertoires from subjects exposed to, actively infected with, or recovered from COVID-19. A freely available public database, intended as a resource for researchers studying the immune response to SARS-CoV-2, is where the repertoires were released. Findings and caveats that apply to the study as a whole: The quantity of clinical and demographic metadata differed by source and by participant and was supplied without curation.

Comment on this clone: Its antigen target is currently unknown. Base qualities are not at hand, and no much larger clone is one base apart.

TCRbeta CDR3 regions were amplified from genomic DNA using the immunoSEQ Assay, a bias-controlled multiplex PCR. On the authors' methods: Within the assay, amplification of reference gene primers was used to estimate how many nucleated cells each sample contained. To quantify the absolute abundance of each unique TCRbeta CDR3 rearrangement, sequence reads were collapsed and filtered. Productive Simpson clonality was computed per sample as the square root of Simpson's diversity index over productive rearrangements. Entries here come from immuneACCESS through TCRdb and include only in-frame sequences with V and J called. Some clones fail to appear in such tables; in the studies checked, an unresolved V gene covers under half of the shortfall, and the cause of the remainder is unknown. D and trimming come from the DNA, and the V and J calls and clone size come from that table. The table for this sample lists 200,000 to 300,000 clones; 82% of them were counted only once. The ten largest make up around 12% of the sample.

Whole blood was collected in K2EDTA tubes by collaborating institutions according to the institutions' own protocols. Collaborator samples were shipped for TCRbeta analysis as frozen whole blood, isolated PBMCs, or DNA extracted from either sample type. Source material: peripheral blood. This receptor was obtained from a woman aged 55-69 years with active or convalescent COVID-19.

The sequence in DNA is TGTGCCAGTAGTATCCAGAGCAATCAGCCCCAGCATTTT. This gives the protein CASSIQSNQPQHF. The rearrangement combines TRBV19 with TRBJ1-5; there is no confident call for the D gene. Inclusive of the bounding cysteine and phenylalanine, the CDR3 is 13 residues long. Only CDR3 DNA remains: 39 bases, in frame from the first base. The germline V gene (reference sequence) specifies LNHDA as CDR1 and SQIVND as CDR2. At the junction V is shortened by 3 bases and J by 1 base, with 4 bases in between.